What follows are 5 T cell receptor beta chains derived from one specimen sequenced in a study of T cells in Graves' hyperthyroidism and ophthalmopathy. What was amplified from RNA transcripts were TCR beta CDR3 regions. TCR CDR3 underwent first-round RT-PCR with the HTBI primer set. A single record per CDR3 protein comes from TCRdb applying MiXCR to the multiplex PCR reads. The sample records 490,000 or so distinct CDR3 sequences, approximately 20% being singletons. Specimen: blood. The receptor set was obtained from a man aged 40-50 years with Graves' ophthalmopathy.

This clonotype was recorded at least ten times. This chain uses TRBV7-6 with TRBJ2-7, with a tentative D call TRBD2 (6 bases). Trimming removed 3 bases from V and 1 base from J, with 13 bases in between. Germline V lookup: CDR1 SGHVS, CDR2 FNYEAQ. The CDR3 length is 15 residues. DNA of the CDR3: TGTGCCAGCAGCTTTGGGGGAGGCGGTTCCTACGAGCAGTACTTC. Protein product: CASSFGGGGSYEQYF. Together with reference TRBV7-6 and TRBJ2-7, the CDR3 gives the full variable domain: GAGVSQSPRYKVTKRGQDVALRCDPISGHVSLYWYRQALGQGPEFLTYFNYEAQQDKSGLPNDRFSAERPEGSISTLTIQRTEQRDSAMYRCASSFGGGGSYEQYFGPGTRLTVT.

This clonotype was seen ten or more times. V and J are TRBV20-1 and TRBJ2-5; 7 bases align to TRBD2. Losses at the gene ends were 6 bases for V and 7 bases for J; bases not matched to a gene: 11. Per germline, CDR1 DFQATT and CDR2 SNEGSKA (reference sequence). The CDR3 runs to 13 residues. The CDR3 sequence: CSASTSPGGTQYF. Here the CDR3 DNA reads TGCAGTGCCTCGACTAGCCCTGGTGGGACCCAGTACTTC.

The genes are TRBV20-1 and TRBJ2-1; 10 nucleotides align to TRBD2. Germline CDR1 reads DFQATT; CDR2 reads SNEGSKA (reference sequence). The ends lost 4 bases at V and 2 bases at J; junction bases unmatched: 5. The CDR3 extends over 15 amino acids. The CDR3 sequence is CSAIPTSGAYNEQFF. The CDR3 region has the DNA TGCAGTGCTATCCCAACTAGCGGGGCCTACAATGAGCAGTTCTTC.

This clonotype was seen ten or more times. V gene TRBV7-6 combines with J gene TRBJ2-3, with D possibly matching TRBD2 (5 bases). CDR1 SGHVS and CDR2 FNYEAQ come from the germline V gene. This CDR3 is 14 amino acids long. V shed 0 bases and J shed 4 bases, with 8 bases lying between them. The CDR3 bases are TGTGCCAGCAGCTTAGCCCACGGGGCAGATACGCAGTATTTT. It is translated as CASSLAHGADTQYF.

This clonotype was observed at least ten times. The V and J genes are TRBV7-3 and TRBJ2-1, with TRBD1 matching over 8 bases. The V gene end was trimmed by 5 bases and the J gene end by 9 bases; junction bases not matched to a gene: 6. CDR3 length: 13 residues. CDR1 is SGHTA, CDR2 FQGTGA, per germline. CDR3 bases: TGTGCCAGCAGCCCTCGGACAGGGTTTGAGCAGTTCTTC. Translating it yields CASSPRTGFEQFF. The entire variable domain, with the rest obtained from reference TRBV7-3 and TRBJ2-1, is as follows: GAGVSQTPSNKVTEKGKYVELRCDPISGHTALYWYRQSLGQGPEFLIYFQGTGAADDSGLPNDRFFAVRPEGSVSTLKIQRTERGDSAVYLCASSPRTGFEQFFGPGTRLTVL.